This T cell receptor beta chain came from a study of blood T cells in healthy people across ages. Study-wide results and caveats: Roughly linearly, TCR beta diversity per million T cells fell as age increased.

Healthy Caucasians from Russia aged roughly 6 to 90 served as donors. PCR was performed a second time for about 6 to 12 cycles using a sample-barcoded 5' primer and a J-beta primer mix. Sequencing recovered at least 2.5 million CDR3-containing paired-end reads from each sample. TCRdb called the 5' RACE reads again in MiXCR, with one record for every CDR3 protein. The sample has over 950,000 distinct CDR3 sequences; under 40% are singletons. Details on this clonotype: The antigen is undetermined.

The ends were cut back, 6 bases at V and 2 bases at J, with 12 bases in the middle. The CDR3 length is 13 residues. Germline CDR1 is DFQATT and CDR2 is SNEGSKA (reference sequence). Sequencing was carried out using blood. This chain links TRBV20-1 with TRBJ2-3; perhaps D is TRBD1 or TRBD2 (5 bases each). This TCR came from a man aged 18 to 35 in good health. The CDR3 bases are TGCAGTGCCGCCGGGGCGCTCACAGATACGCAGTATTTT. Translating it yields CSAAGALTDTQYF.